This is a list of T cell receptor beta chains from one sample in a study of blood T cell repertoires in COVID-19. The data were produced by immunoSEQ multiplex PCR, yet TCRdb's version contains in-frame clones alone and is incomplete. The sample lists about 200,000 clones, roughly 79% occurring once. Sequencing was carried out using peripheral blood. These receptors all come from a human donor with acute or convalescent COVID-19. The donor label of this sample is uncertain. Both conserved end residues are part of each CDR3. A D gene is named only where the DNA matches it firmly. Where a row states a size, it is once, few, many or the class of an expanded clone; other rows omit it.

V gene	D gene	CDR3 length	clone size	J gene	CDR3 DNA	CDR3 protein
TRBV13	-	17	-	TRBJ2-3	TGTGCCAGCAGCTTAGGCTCGAGGGGGAGGGGCACAGATACGCAGTATTTT	CASSLGSRGRGTDTQYF
TRBV19	-	13	-	TRBJ1-3	TGTGCCAGTACCGCCTATTCTGGAAACACCATATATTTT	CASTAYSGNTIYF
TRBV7-2	-	12	-	TRBJ1-2	TGTGCCAGCGTAGCAGGGGTGTTTGGCTACACCTTC	CASVAGVFGYTF
TRBV2	TRBD1	13	-	TRBJ1-4	TGTGCCAGCGGACAGGGGAATAATGAAAAACTGTTTTTT	CASGQGNNEKLFF
TRBV6-1	TRBD2	17	-	TRBJ2-3	TGTGCCAGCAGTGACGGGACTAGCGGGAGCAGGACAGATACGCAGTATTTT	CASSDGTSGSRTDTQYF
TRBV15	TRBD1	16	-	TRBJ2-3	TGTGCCACCAGCAGGGGACAGGATTCTAGCACAGATACGCAGTATTTT	CATSRGQDSSTDTQYF
TRBV5-1	TRBD2	20	few	TRBJ2-3	TGCGCCAGCAGCCCCCTGGGACTAGCGGGGGCATCTTACAGCACAGATACGCAGTATTTT	CASSPLGLAGASYSTDTQYF
TRBV18	TRBD2	14	-	TRBJ2-1	TGTGCCAGCCTAGGGTCACTAGCGCGCAATGAGCAGTTCTTC	CASLGSLARNEQFF
TRBV5-1	TRBD1	15	-	TRBJ2-7	TGCGCCAGCAGCCCGCTCCAGGGGGCCCGATTCTTGGAGTACTTC	CASSPLQGARFLEYF
TRBV27	-	15	once	TRBJ1-5	TGTGCCAGCAGTTCCTACGGGACACCCAATCAGCCCCAGCATTTT	CASSSYGTPNQPQHF
TRBV10-1	-	13	few	TRBJ1-2	TGCGCCAGCAGTGAGTCGACAGCGTATGGCTACACCTTC	CASSESTAYGYTF
TRBV4-1	-	13	-	TRBJ2-1	TGCGCCAGCAGCCAAGGAGTCCACAATGAGCAGTTCTTC	CASSQGVHNEQFF
TRBV4-2	-	16	-	TRBJ1-5	TGTGCCAGCAGCCAAGAGGGGCTGGGAAGCAATCAGCCCCAGCATTTT	CASSQEGLGSNQPQHF
TRBV11-2	-	14	-	TRBJ1-1	TGTGCCAGCAGCCTAATAGGAATCGGAGGCGAAGCTTTCTTT	CASSLIGIGGEAFF
TRBV11-2	-	15	-	TRBJ1-1	TGTGCCAGCAGCTCAGGGGATTACATGAACACTGAAGCTTTCTTT	CASSSGDYMNTEAFF
TRBV28	TRBD1	15	-	TRBJ1-2	TGTGCCAGCACCACCCCAGGGGGGCGCGGCTATGGCTACACCTTC	CASTTPGGRGYGYTF
TRBV5-6	-	12	-	TRBJ1-2	TGTGCCAGCAGCTTTCAGCGCACAGGCTACACCTTC	CASSFQRTGYTF
TRBV19	TRBD1	14	-	TRBJ2-7	TGTGCCAGTAGTGACCAGGGGGCTTCCTACGAGCAGTACTTC	CASSDQGASYEQYF
TRBV5-6	TRBD1	15	-	TRBJ2-5	TGTGCCAGCCGCCTTTTAGGGACAGGCGGAGAGACCCAGTACTTC	CASRLLGTGGETQYF
TRBV5-1	-	15	-	TRBJ2-5	TGCGCCAGCAGCTTGCAGGCCCTGTACCAAGAGACCCAGTACTTC	CASSLQALYQETQYF
TRBV27	TRBD1	13	-	TRBJ2-7	TGTGCCAGCAGAAGGACAGGGGTGGGAGAGCAGTACTTC	CASRRTGVGEQYF
TRBV19	TRBD1	15	-	TRBJ1-1	TGTGCCAGTAAGCTACAGGGGCTTACGGACACTGAAGCTTTCTTT	CASKLQGLTDTEAFF